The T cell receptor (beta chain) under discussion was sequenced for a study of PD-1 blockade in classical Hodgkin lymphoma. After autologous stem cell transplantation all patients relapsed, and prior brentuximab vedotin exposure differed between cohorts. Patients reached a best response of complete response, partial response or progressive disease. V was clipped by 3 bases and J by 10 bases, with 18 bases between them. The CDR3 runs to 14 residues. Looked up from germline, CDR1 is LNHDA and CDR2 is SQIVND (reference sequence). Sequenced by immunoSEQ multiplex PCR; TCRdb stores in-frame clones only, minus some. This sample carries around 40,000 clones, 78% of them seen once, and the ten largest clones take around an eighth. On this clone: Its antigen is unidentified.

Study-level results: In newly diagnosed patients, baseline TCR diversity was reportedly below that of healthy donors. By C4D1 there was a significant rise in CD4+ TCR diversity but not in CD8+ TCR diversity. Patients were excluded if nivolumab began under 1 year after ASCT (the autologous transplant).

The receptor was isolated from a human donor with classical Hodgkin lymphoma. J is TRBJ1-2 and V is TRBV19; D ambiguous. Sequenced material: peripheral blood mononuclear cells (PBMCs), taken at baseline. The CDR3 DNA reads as TGTGCCAGTAGTATTACCCGGACTGGCCATGACTACACCTTC. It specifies CASSITRTGHDYTF.